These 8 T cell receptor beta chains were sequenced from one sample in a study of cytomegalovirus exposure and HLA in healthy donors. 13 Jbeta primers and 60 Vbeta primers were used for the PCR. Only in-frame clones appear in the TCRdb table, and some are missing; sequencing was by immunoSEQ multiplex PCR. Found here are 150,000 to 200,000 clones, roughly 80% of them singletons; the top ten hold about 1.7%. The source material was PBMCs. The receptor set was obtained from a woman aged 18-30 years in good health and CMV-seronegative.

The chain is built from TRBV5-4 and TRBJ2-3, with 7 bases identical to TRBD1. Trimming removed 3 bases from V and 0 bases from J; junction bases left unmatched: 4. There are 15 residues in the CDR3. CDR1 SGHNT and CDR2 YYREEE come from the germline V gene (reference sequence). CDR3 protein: CASSSGTVSTDTQYF. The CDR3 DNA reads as TGTGCCAGCAGCTCCGGGACAGTGAGCACAGATACGCAGTATTTT. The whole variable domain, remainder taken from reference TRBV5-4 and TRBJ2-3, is ETGVTQSPTHLIKTRGQQVTLRCSSQSGHNTVSWYQQALGQGPQFIFQYYREEENGRGNFPPRFSGLQFPNYSSELNVNALELDDSALYLCASSSGTVSTDTQYFGPGTRLTVL.

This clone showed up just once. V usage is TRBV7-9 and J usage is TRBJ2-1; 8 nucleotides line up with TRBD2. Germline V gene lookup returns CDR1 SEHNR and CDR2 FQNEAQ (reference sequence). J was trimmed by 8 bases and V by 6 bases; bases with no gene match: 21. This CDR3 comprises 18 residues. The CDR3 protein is CASSSMPSGGSMKDEQFF. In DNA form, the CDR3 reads TGTGCCAGCAGTTCAATGCCCTCGGGGGGGTCAATGAAAGATGAGCAGTTCTTC. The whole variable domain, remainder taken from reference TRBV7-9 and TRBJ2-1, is DTGVSQNPRHKITKRGQNVTFRCDPISEHNRLYWYRQTLGQGPEFLTYFQNEAQLEKSRLLSDRFSAERPKGSFSTLEIQRTEQGDSAMYLCASSSMPSGGSMKDEQFFGPGTRLTVL.

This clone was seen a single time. The CDR3 sequence: CASSLGVESDKQYF. CDR3 bases: TGCGCCAGCAGCTTGGGGGTGGAATCTGACAAGCAGTACTTC. The chain carries TRBV5-1 and TRBJ2-7, with D hard to call. Germline CDR1 and CDR2: SGHRS and YFSETQ. The CDR3 consists of 14 residues. Trimming removed 0 bases at V and 8 bases at J, with 15 bases between.

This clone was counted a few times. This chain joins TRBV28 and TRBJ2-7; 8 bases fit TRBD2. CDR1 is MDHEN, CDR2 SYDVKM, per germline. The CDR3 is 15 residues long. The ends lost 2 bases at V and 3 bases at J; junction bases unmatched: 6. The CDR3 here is CASSLKGLAGYEQYF. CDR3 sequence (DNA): TGTGCCAGCAGTTTAAAAGGTCTAGCGGGCTACGAGCAGTACTTC.

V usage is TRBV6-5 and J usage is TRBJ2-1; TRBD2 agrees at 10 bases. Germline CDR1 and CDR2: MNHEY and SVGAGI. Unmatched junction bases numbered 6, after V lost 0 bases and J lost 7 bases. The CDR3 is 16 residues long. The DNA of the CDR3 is TGTGCCAGCAGTTACTCCCCTAGCGGGAGTACGAATGAGCAGTTCTTC. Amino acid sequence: CASSYSPSGSTNEQFF.

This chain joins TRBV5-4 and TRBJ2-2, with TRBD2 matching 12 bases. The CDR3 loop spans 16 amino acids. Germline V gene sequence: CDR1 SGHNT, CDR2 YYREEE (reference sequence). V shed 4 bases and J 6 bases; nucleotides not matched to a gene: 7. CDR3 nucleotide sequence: TGTGCCAGCAGCGGCGGACTAGCGGGAATGGCCGGGGAGCTGTTTTTT. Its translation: CASSGGLAGMAGELFF.

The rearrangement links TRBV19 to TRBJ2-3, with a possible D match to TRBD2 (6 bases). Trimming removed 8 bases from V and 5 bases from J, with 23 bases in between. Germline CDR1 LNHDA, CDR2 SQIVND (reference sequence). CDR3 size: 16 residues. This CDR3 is CASYLGRGRRKDTQYF. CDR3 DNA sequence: TGTGCCAGTTACCTCGGACGGGGGAGGAGGAAAGATACGCAGTATTTT.

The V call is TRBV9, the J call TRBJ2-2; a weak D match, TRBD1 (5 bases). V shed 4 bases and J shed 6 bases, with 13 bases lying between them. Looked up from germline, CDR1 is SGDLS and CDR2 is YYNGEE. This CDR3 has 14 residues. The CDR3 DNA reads TGTGCCAGCAGCCCTACAGGTCTCGCCGGGGAGCTGTTTTTT. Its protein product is CASSPTGLAGELFF.